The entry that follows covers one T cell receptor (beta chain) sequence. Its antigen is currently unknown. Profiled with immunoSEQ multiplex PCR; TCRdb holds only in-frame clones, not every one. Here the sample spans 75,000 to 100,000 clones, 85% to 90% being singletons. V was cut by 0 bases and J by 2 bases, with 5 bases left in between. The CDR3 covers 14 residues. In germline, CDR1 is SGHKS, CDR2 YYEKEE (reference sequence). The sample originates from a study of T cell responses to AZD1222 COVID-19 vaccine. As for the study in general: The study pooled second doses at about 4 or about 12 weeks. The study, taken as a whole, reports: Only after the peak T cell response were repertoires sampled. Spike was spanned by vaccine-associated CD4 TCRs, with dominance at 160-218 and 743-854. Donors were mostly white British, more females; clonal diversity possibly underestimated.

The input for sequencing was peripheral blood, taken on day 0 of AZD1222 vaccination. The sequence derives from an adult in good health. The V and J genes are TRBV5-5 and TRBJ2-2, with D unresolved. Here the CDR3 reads CASSLVHNTGELFF. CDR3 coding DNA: TGTGCCAGCAGCTTGGTGCATAACACCGGGGAGCTGTTTTTT.